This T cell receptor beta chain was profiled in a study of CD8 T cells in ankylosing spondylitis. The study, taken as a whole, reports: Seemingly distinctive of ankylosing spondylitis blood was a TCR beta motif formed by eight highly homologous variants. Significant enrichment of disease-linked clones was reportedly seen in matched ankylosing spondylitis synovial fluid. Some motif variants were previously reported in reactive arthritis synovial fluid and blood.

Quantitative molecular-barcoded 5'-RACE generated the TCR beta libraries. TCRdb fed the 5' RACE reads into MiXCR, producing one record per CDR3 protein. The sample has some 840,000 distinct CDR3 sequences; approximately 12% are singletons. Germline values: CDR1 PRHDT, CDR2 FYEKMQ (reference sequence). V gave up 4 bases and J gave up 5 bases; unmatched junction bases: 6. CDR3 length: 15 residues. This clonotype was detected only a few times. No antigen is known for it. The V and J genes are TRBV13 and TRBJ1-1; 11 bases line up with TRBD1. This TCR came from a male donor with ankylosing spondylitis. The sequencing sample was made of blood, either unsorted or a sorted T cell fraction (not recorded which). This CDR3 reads CASSSGQGAVTEAFF. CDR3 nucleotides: TGTGCCAGCAGCTCAGGACAGGGGGCGGTTACTGAAGCTTTCTTT.